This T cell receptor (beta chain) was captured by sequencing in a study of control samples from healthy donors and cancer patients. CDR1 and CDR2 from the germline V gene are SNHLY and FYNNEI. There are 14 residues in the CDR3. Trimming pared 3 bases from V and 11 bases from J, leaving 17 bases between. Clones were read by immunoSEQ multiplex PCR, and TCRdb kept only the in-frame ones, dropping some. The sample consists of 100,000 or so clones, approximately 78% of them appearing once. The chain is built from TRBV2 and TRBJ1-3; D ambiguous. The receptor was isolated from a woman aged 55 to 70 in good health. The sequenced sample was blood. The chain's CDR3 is CASSDSTQAAPIYF. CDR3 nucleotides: TGTGCCAGCAGTGATTCCACCCAAGCCGCTCCCATATATTTT.